Sequencing of this T cell receptor beta chain was carried out in a study of T cells after posttransplantation cyclophosphamide. As regards this clone: Its cognate antigen is unknown.

TCRdb's table, derived via immunoSEQ multiplex PCR, lists solely in-frame clones and lacks some. Of about 20,000 clones listed, roughly 90% were seen once; the top ten hold about 7.9%. The study's findings and limits: Later post-transplant blood repertoires were often dominated by donor CD8+ memory clones. TRB overlap between skin or GI tissue T cells and blood was limited. TRB clonality was highly associated with recipient CMV seropositivity and reactivation.

This CDR3 is built from 15 residues. CDR1 SEHNR and CDR2 FQNEAQ come from the germline V gene (reference sequence). V was pared by 4 bases and J by 0 bases, with 12 bases between. Control samples came 1 year after myeloablative marrow transplants with methotrexate plus calcineurin inhibitor. The receptor was derived from a female patient aged 50-65 years who received an allogeneic stem cell transplant from an unrelated donor, was CMV-positive, and had chronic GVHD only. Some T cells may be transferred from the graft donor. This chain uses TRBV7-9 with TRBJ1-1; D call uncertain. The material sequenced was PBMCs, taken after an allogeneic stem cell transplant with a calcineurin inhibitor and methotrexate. Here the CDR3 reads CASSSLGVLNTEAFF. CDR3 sequence (DNA): TGTGCCAGCAGCTCCCTCGGAGTTTTGAACACTGAAGCTTTCTTT.